This passage covers 16 T cell receptor beta chains from one sample sequenced in a study of T cell responses to AZD1222 COVID-19 vaccine (dated by TCRdb to the early 2020s). The time point label, as the study defines it: about 28 days (+/-7) after the second vaccine dose. Libraries were constructed by the immunoSEQ multiplex PCR assay. Entries here come from immuneACCESS through TCRdb and include only in-frame sequences with V and J called. Some clones fail to appear in such tables; in the studies checked, an unresolved V gene covers under half of the shortfall, and the cause of the remainder is unknown. Recorded for this sample are about 88,000 clones; about 89% of them occurred a single time. The ten biggest clones cover roughly 5.1% of the sample. The input for sequencing was peripheral blood, taken 28 days after the second AZD1222 dose. These receptors were collected from an adult who received the AZD1222 COVID-19 vaccine.

The rearrangement joins TRBV2 to TRBJ1-2; D gene ambiguous. Trimming removed 2 bases at V and 0 bases at J, with 7 bases between. Germline CDR1 SNHLY, CDR2 FYNNEI. CDR3 size: 14 residues. The CDR3 DNA reads as TGTGCCAGCAGTGAACTACCTGCTAACTATGGCTACACCTTC. It specifies CASSELPANYGYTF.

This rearrangement joins TRBV18 to TRBJ1-2, with TRBD1 identical over 7 bases. The V and J ends lost 1 base and 2 bases, in that order; junction bases with no gene match: 1. The CDR3 totals 14 residues. Germline-derived CDR1 and CDR2 are KGHSH and LQKENI. CDR3: CASSPQDRNYGYTF. CDR3 DNA sequence: TGTGCCAGCTCACCACAGGACAGGAACTATGGCTACACCTTC.

The chain couples TRBV5-1 to TRBJ1-1, with 7 bases aligning to TRBD1. This CDR3 is built from 16 residues. V trimming: 0 bases; J trimming: 0 bases; junction bases outside the gene matches: 5. From germline, CDR1 is SGHRS and CDR2 YFSETQ. The CDR3 DNA reads as TGCGCCAGCAGCTTGGCAGCCGGGACAGTGAACACTGAAGCTTTCTTT. Protein product: CASSLAAGTVNTEAFF.

This clone was counted a few times. The chain is built from TRBV10-2 and TRBJ1-6, with 8 bases identical to TRBD1. Trimming took 8 bases from V and 8 from J; bases not matched to a gene: 11. From germline, CDR1 is WSHSY and CDR2 SAAADI. The CDR3 covers 15 residues. CDR3 DNA: TGCGCCAGCCACGCCGGACAGGGAGGATATTCACCCCTCCACTTT. This codes for CASHAGQGGYSPLHF.

The chain joins TRBV7-5 to TRBJ2-5; TRBD2, as called in the table, went unchecked against the DNA. TRBV7-5 is deemed a pseudogene. The length of the CDR3 is 17 residues. The CDR3 region is CARSSRVAGKPQETQYF. CDR3 in DNA: TGTGCCAGAAGCTCGAGGGTGGCGGGGAAACCCCAAGAGACCCAGTACTTC.

The genes are TRBV19 and TRBJ1-2; no firm D call. V was clipped by 3 bases and J by 0 bases, with 11 bases between them. The CDR3 is made up of 15 amino acids. Germline CDR1 LNHDA, CDR2 SQIVND (reference sequence). Written as DNA, the CDR3 is TGTGCCAGTAGTATTGCGGCAGCCGCTAACTATGGCTACACCTTC. Translating gives CASSIAAAANYGYTF.

The chain combines TRBV5-5 with TRBJ2-4, with 8 bases that match TRBD1. This CDR3 has 17 residues. V lost 4 bases, J lost 3 bases, and 12 bases stayed unmatched. Germline CDR1 SGHKS, CDR2 YYEKEE (reference sequence). CDR3 amino acids: CASSPNRDRGGKNIQYF. CDR3 nucleotides: TGTGCCAGCAGCCCTAATCGTGACAGGGGAGGCAAAAACATTCAGTACTTC.

In its sample, this clone was seen once. This may come from a read error, since a much larger clone is one base off. J is TRBJ1-4 and V is TRBV2; 9 nucleotides match TRBD1. The CDR3 spans 14 residues. Germline V gene data show CDR1 as SNHLY and CDR2 as FYNNEI. This CDR3 reads CVSNSGQGGEKLFF. Here the CDR3 DNA reads TGTGTCAGCAATTCGGGACAGGGAGGAGAAAAACTGTTTTTT.

J is TRBJ1-2 and V is TRBV2; 7 nucleotides align to TRBD1. The V and J ends lost 6 bases and 2 bases, in that order; junction bases with no gene match: 6. Germline V CDR1 and CDR2: SNHLY, FYNNEI. The CDR3 loop spans 14 amino acids. The CDR3 coding sequence is TGTGCCAGCAGGGGGACAGTTGGGAACTATGGCTACACCTTC. Protein product: CASRGTVGNYGYTF.

The rearrangement links TRBV18 to TRBJ2-5, with 8 nucleotides matching TRBD1. Germline trimming cut 2 bases from V and 5 bases from J; bases unmatched to any gene: 7. This CDR3 is 15 amino acids long. Per germline, CDR1 KGHSH and CDR2 LQKENI. CDR3 DNA: TGTGCCAGCTCACCATCGGGACAGGCCCGCGAGACCCAGTACTTC. This gives the protein CASSPSGQARETQYF. The complete variable domain, with remaining parts taken from reference TRBV18 and TRBJ2-5, reads NAGVMQNPRHLVRRRGQEARLRCSPMKGHSHVYWYRQLPEEGLKFMVYLQKENIIDESGMPKERFSAEFPKEGPSILRIQQVVRGDSAAYFCASSPSGQARETQYFGPGTRLLVL.

The V call is TRBV7-9, the J call TRBJ1-4, with D unresolved. The V end was cut by 5 bases, the J end by 0 bases, with 16 bases between. Looked up from germline, CDR1 is SEHNR and CDR2 is FQNEAQ (reference sequence). This CDR3 is built from 17 residues. The CDR3, as DNA: TGTGCCAGCAGCCCCGGGTCCAAGGGAGCAACTAATGAAAAACTGTTTTTT. This codes for CASSPGSKGATNEKLFF. Full variable domain (outside the CDR3, taken from reference TRBV7-9 and TRBJ1-4): DTGVSQNPRHKITKRGQNVTFRCDPISEHNRLYWYRQTLGQGPEFLTYFQNEAQLEKSRLLSDRFSAERPKGSFSTLEIQRTEQGDSAMYLCASSPGSKGATNEKLFFGSGTQLSVL.

The chain combines TRBV7-6 with TRBJ1-3; 7 bases align to TRBD1. V dropped 1 base and J dropped 0; count of bases not matched to a gene: 3. Looked up from germline, CDR1 is SGHVS and CDR2 is FNYEAQ. The CDR3 contains 16 residues. Here the CDR3 reads CASSLDRGYSGNTIYF. CDR3 nucleotide sequence: TGTGCCAGCAGCTTAGACAGGGGTTACTCTGGAAACACCATATATTTT.

The chain combines TRBV11-1 with TRBJ1-5; tentatively, D is TRBD1 (6 bases). From germline, CDR1 is SGHAT and CDR2 FQDESV (reference sequence). V was pared by 1 base and J by 7 bases, with 8 bases between. This CDR3 has 13 amino acids. The CDR3 reads CASSLEGGQPQHF. For the CDR3, the DNA is TGTGCCAGCAGCTTAGAGGGGGGCCAGCCCCAGCATTTT.

V and J are TRBV4-1 and TRBJ2-1; 7 nucleotides match TRBD1. Germline V lookup: CDR1 MGHRA, CDR2 YSYEKL. J gave up 9 bases and V 3 bases, and 5 bases lay outside the gene matches. This CDR3 has 13 amino acids. This chain's CDR3 is CASSQVTGTEQFF. The CDR3 region has the DNA TGCGCCAGCAGCCAGGTGACAGGGACTGAGCAGTTCTTC.

The chain links TRBV6-4 to TRBJ1-1; D is possibly TRBD1 (5 bases). Germline-derived CDR1 and CDR2 are MRHNA and SNTAGT. The CDR3 sequence is 17 residues long. V was pared by 7 bases and J by 1 base, with 22 bases between. CDR3 in DNA: TGTGCCAGCAACCATTTCACGGGGGACGATCGGAACACTGAAGCTTTCTTT. Translated, it gives CASNHFTGDDRNTEAFF.

This rearrangement joins TRBV6-5 to TRBJ1-4; 7 positions match TRBD1. V dropped 6 bases and J dropped 8; count of bases not matched to a gene: 12. This CDR3 contains 15 residues. Germline V lookup: CDR1 MNHEY, CDR2 SVGAGI. In DNA, the CDR3 is TGTGCCAGCAGCCCCACACAGACAGGGAAGGAAAAACTGTTTTTT. The encoded protein is CASSPTQTGKEKLFF.